This T cell receptor (beta chain) was captured in a study of PD-L1 blockade in urothelial cancer. Generated by immunoSEQ multiplex PCR, the TCRdb table keeps only in-frame clones and is missing some. This repertoire shows fewer than 50,000 clones, about four fifths found once; its top ten account for 10%. Time point noted: pretreatment peripheral blood. The CDR3 contains 12 residues. Germline CDR1 MDHEN, CDR2 SYDVKM. V gave up 7 bases and J gave up 6 bases, with 10 bases separating them. The material was PBMCs, obtained around atezolizumab (anti-PD-L1) treatment. The TCR sequence derives from a man aged 70-80 years with urothelial cancer. The chain joins TRBV28 to TRBJ1-5; D call uncertain. CDR3 sequence: CASTQVSQPQHF. The CDR3 coding sequence is TGTGCCAGCACTCAGGTTAGTCAGCCCCAGCATTTT.